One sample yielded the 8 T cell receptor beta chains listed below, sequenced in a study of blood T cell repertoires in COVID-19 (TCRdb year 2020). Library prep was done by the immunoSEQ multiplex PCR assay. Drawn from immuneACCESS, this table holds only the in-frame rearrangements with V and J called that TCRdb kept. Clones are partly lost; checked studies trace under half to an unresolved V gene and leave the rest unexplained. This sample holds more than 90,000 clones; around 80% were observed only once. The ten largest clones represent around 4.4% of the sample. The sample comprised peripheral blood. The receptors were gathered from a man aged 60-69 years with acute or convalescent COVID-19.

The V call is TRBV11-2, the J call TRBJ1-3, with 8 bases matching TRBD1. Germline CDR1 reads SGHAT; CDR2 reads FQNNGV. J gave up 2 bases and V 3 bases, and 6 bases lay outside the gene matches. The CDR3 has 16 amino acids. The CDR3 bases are TGTGCCAGCAGCTTGGTAACAGGGGGAACTGGAAACACCATATATTTT. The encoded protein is CASSLVTGGTGNTIYF.

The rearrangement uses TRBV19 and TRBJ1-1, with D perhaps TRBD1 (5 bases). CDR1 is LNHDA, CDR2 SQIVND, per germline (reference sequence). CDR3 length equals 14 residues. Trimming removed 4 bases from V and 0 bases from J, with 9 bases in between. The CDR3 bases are TGTGCCAGTAGTAGGGGGGGAGTGAACACTGAAGCTTTCTTT. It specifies CASSRGGVNTEAFF.

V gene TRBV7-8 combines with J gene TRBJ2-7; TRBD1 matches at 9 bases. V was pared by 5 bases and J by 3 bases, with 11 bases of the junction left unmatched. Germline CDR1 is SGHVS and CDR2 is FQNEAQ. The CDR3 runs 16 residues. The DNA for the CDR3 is TGTGCCAGCAGCCCCTCGACAGGGGGATCACTCTACGAGCAGTACGTC. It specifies CASSPSTGGSLYEQYV.

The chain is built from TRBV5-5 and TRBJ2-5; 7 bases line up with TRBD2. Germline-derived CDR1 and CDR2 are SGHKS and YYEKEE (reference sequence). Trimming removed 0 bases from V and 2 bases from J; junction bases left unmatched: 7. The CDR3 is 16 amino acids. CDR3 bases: TGTGCCAGCAGCTTGGTGTTAGCGGGTGGACAAGAGACCCAGTACTTC. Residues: CASSLVLAGGQETQYF.

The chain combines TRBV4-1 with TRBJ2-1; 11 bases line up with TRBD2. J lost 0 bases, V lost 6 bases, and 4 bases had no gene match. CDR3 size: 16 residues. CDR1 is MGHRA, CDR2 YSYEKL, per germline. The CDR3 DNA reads TGCGCCAGCAGGCAAACTAGCGGGAGCTCCTACAATGAGCAGTTCTTC. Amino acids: CASRQTSGSSYNEQFF.

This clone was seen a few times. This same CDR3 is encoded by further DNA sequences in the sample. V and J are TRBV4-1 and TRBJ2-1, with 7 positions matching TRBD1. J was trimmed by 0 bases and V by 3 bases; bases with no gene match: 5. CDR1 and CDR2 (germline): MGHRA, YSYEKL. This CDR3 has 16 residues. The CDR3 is CASSQRQGSSYNEQFF. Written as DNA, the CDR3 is TGCGCCAGCAGCCAGAGACAGGGAAGCTCCTACAATGAGCAGTTCTTC.

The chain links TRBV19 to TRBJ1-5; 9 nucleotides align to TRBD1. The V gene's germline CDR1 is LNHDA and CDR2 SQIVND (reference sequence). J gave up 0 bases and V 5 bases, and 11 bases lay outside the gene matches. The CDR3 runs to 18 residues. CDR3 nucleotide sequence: TGTGCCAGTAGTTATAGGAGTACAGGGGGCCTTAGCAATCAGCCCCAGCATTTT. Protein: CASSYRSTGGLSNQPQHF.

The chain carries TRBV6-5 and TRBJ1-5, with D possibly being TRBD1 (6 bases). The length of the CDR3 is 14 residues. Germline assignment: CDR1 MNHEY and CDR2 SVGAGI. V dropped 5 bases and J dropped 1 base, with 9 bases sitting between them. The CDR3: CASSIQGSNQPQHF. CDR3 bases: TGTGCCAGCAGTATACAGGGAAGCAATCAGCCCCAGCATTTT.